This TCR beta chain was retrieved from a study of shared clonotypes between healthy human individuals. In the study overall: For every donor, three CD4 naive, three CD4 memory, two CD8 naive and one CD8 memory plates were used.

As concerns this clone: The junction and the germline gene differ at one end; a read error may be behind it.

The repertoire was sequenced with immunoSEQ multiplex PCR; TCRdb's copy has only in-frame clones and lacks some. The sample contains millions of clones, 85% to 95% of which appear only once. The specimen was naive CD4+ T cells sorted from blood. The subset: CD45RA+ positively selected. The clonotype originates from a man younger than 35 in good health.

The CDR3 DNA is TGTGCTAGCAGCTTGGGCCTGACAGGGAACGACGAGCAGTACTTC. Its protein product is CASSLGLTGNDEQYF. The chain is built from TRBV7-7 and TRBJ2-7; 7 bases are shared with TRBD1. The CDR3 sequence is 15 residues long. From germline, CDR1 is SSHAT and CDR2 FNYEAQ (reference sequence). The full variable domain, rest sourced from reference TRBV7-7 and TRBJ2-7, is GAGVSQSPRYKVTKRGQDVTLRCDPISSHATLYWYQQALGQGPEFLTYFNYEAQPDKSGLPSDRFSAERPEGSISTLTIQRTEQRDSAMYRCASSLGLTGNDEQYFGPGTRLTVT.